The 27 T cell receptor beta chains below all came from one sample that was sequenced in a study of cytomegalovirus exposure and HLA in healthy donors. This PCR relied on a set of 60 Vbeta primers and 13 Jbeta primers. Sequenced by immunoSEQ multiplex PCR; TCRdb stores in-frame clones only, minus some. In the table there are roughly 100,000 clones, around 79% of which are singletons. The material sequenced was PBMCs. The receptors here all came from a man aged 55 to 70 in good health and CMV-seronegative.

This clone was counted only a few times. This chain joins TRBV10-2 and TRBJ2-1; 9 nucleotides match TRBD2. Looked up from germline, CDR1 is WSHSY and CDR2 is SAAADI. The V gene end was trimmed by 11 bases and the J gene end by 5 bases; junction bases not matched to a gene: 16. The CDR3 covers 16 residues. The DNA of the CDR3 is TGCGCCGCATGGAATCTCGTCGCTAGCGGGGACAATGAGCAGTTCTTC. This codes for CAAWNLVASGDNEQFF.

J is TRBJ2-2 and V is TRBV2; perhaps TRBD1 as D (6 bases). V lost 4 bases to trimming and J lost 0 bases, with 9 bases between them. Per germline, CDR1 SNHLY and CDR2 FYNNEI. The CDR3 spans 15 residues. CDR3 protein: CASSGRTANTGELFF. The CDR3 nucleotides are TGTGCCAGCAGTGGACGGACAGCGAACACCGGGGAGCTGTTTTTT.

The rearrangement links TRBV5-1 to TRBJ2-5, with 9 bases fitting TRBD2. Trimming took 0 bases from V and 1 from J; bases not matched to a gene: 4. The CDR3 spans 16 residues. The V gene's germline CDR1 is SGHRS and CDR2 YFSETQ. CDR3 coding DNA: TGCGCCAGCAGCTTGGGACTAGCGGAGTCCCAAGAGACCCAGTACTTC. Its translation is CASSLGLAESQETQYF.

This chain links TRBV28 with TRBJ1-2, with a possible D match to TRBD1 (5 bases). The CDR3 is made up of 14 amino acids. Germline CDR1 MDHEN, CDR2 SYDVKM. Deletions cut 2 bases from V and 3 bases from J, with 10 bases between. The CDR3 protein is CASSLRSRDYGYTF. The CDR3 DNA is TGTGCCAGCAGTTTAAGGTCCAGGGACTATGGCTACACCTTC.

The chain combines TRBV7-8 with TRBJ1-1; 9 bases line up with TRBD1. The germline V gene encodes CDR1 SGHVS and CDR2 FQNEAQ. With V trimmed by 5 bases and J by 5 bases, 9 bases remained unmatched. This CDR3 spans 15 amino acids. CDR3 DNA: TGTGCCAGCAGCCCGGAGACAGGGGGGAGGACTGAAGCTTTCTTT. As protein: CASSPETGGRTEAFF.

The V and J genes are TRBV27 and TRBJ1-5, with D possibly TRBD1 on 5 matching bases. CDR1 is MNHEY and CDR2 is SMNVEV in the germline V gene (reference sequence). The CDR3 extends over 16 amino acids. Trimming removed 5 bases at V and 0 bases at J, with 14 bases between. The CDR3 nucleotides read TGTGCCAGCAGTCCAGCCGGGACTTTTAGCAATCAGCCCCAGCATTTT. It specifies CASSPAGTFSNQPQHF.

This chain joins TRBV5-6 and TRBJ1-1, with 9 bases identical to TRBD1. Germline-derived CDR1 and CDR2 are SGHDT and YYEEEE. Unmatched junction bases numbered 12, after V lost 5 bases and J lost 4 bases. The CDR3 runs 16 residues. The chain's CDR3 is CASSPLGQGPSTEAFF. DNA for the CDR3: TGTGCCAGCAGTCCCTTAGGACAGGGGCCCAGCACTGAAGCTTTCTTT.

This clone showed up just a few times. The chain employs TRBV6-5 and TRBJ2-3; 11 bases are shared with TRBD2. The CDR3 contains 15 residues. V trimming: 4 bases; J trimming: 3 bases; junction bases outside the gene matches: 3. Germline CDR1 MNHEY, CDR2 SVGAGI. This CDR3 reads CASSSRLAGTDTQYF. Here the CDR3 DNA reads TGTGCCAGCAGTTCTCGACTAGCGGGGACAGATACGCAGTATTTT.

The CDR3 region has the DNA TGTGCCAGCAGCTCGGACAGAGGTTATAATTCACCCCTCCACTTT. The encoded protein is CASSSDRGYNSPLHF. The chain has TRBV7-2 and TRBJ1-6, with a tentative D call TRBD1 (6 bases). V was clipped by 4 bases and J by 4 bases, with 11 bases between them. CDR3 size: 15 residues. Germline V CDR1 and CDR2: SGHTA, FQGNSA. Complete variable domain (other parts from reference TRBV7-2 and TRBJ1-6): GAGVSQSPSNKVTEKGKDVELRCDPISGHTALYWYRQSLGQGLEFLIYFQGNSAPDKSGLPSDRFSAERTGGSVSTLTIQRTQQEDSAVYLCASSSDRGYNSPLHFGNGTRLTVT.

The chain joins TRBV2 to TRBJ2-1; D might be TRBD2 (5 bases). The CDR3 is 13 amino acids. CDR1 is SNHLY, CDR2 FYNNEI, per germline. The V end lost 5 bases, the J end lost 9 bases, and 14 bases lay between the germline ends. The DNA of the CDR3 is TGTGCCAGCAGTTCCCGGGGTAGCACTGAGCAGTTCTTC. Encoded protein: CASSSRGSTEQFF.

Comments on this clone: One end of the junction fails to match germline, which may point to a read error. The chain couples TRBV6-5 to TRBJ1-3; D perhaps matches TRBD1 (5 bases). CDR3 length: 14 amino acids. Germline CDR1 and CDR2: MNHEY and SVGAGI. The CDR3 DNA reads TGTGCCAGCAGTCACTCGAAGCAGGGCCACACCATATATTTT. This codes for CASSHSKQGHTIYF.

On this clone itself: One end of the junction varies from germline; a read error may be responsible. This CDR3 is also generated by other DNA sequences in the sample. The rearrangement uses TRBV9 and TRBJ1-6; 9 bases are a match to TRBD1. The germline gives CDR1 SGDLS, CDR2 YYNGEE. The CDR3 totals 17 residues. CDR3 sequence reads: CASSPTGQGRINSPLHF. DNA for the CDR3: TGTGCTAGCAGCCCTACGGGACAGGGACGCATAAATTCACCCCTCCACTTT.

This rearrangement joins TRBV5-1 to TRBJ2-1, with unresolved D. Germline V gives CDR1 SGHRS, CDR2 YFSETQ. Trimming stripped 1 base from V and 7 bases from J, with 9 bases between. CDR3 length equals 13 residues. CDR3 DNA sequence: TGCGCCAGCAGCTTGTTGACTGGGAATGAGCAGTTCTTC. The encoded protein is CASSLLTGNEQFF.

V is TRBV27 and J is TRBJ2-1, with D perhaps TRBD2 (5 bases). Germline CDR1 and CDR2: MNHEY and SMNVEV (reference sequence). V lost 5 bases and J 4 bases, leaving 15 bases between the germline ends. This CDR3 spans 15 amino acids. The CDR3 nucleotides read TGTGCCAGCAGTCACTATAGGGAGAATTACAATGAGCAGTTCTTC. Translating gives CASSHYRENYNEQFF.

The chain combines TRBV5-1 with TRBJ1-4; weak D call: TRBD1 (6 bases). The germline CDR1 and CDR2 sequences are SGHRS and YFSETQ. V lost 1 base, J lost 0 bases, and 19 bases lay in between. The CDR3 is 19 amino acids. DNA for the CDR3: TGCGCCAGCAGCTTGCGCCCCAGGGGAGGGGCATCAACTAATGAAAAACTGTTTTTT. Its protein product is CASSLRPRGGASTNEKLFF.

This chain joins TRBV6-6 and TRBJ2-7; D gene uncertain. Germline V gene data show CDR1 as MNHNY and CDR2 as SVGAGI (reference sequence). There are 12 residues in the CDR3. Trimming pared 8 bases from V and 0 bases from J, leaving 8 bases between. CDR3 residues: CASRENSYEQYF. In DNA, the CDR3 is TGTGCCAGCCGTGAGAACTCCTACGAGCAGTACTTC.

The J gene is TRBJ2-3, the V gene TRBV5-1; no firm D call. Germline V gene data show CDR1 as SGHRS and CDR2 as YFSETQ. The CDR3 contains 14 residues. Trimming removed 4 bases from V and 3 bases from J, with 12 bases in between. Here the CDR3 DNA reads TGCGCCAGCAGCCCCTCCTTGAGGACAGATACGCAGTATTTT. Translated: CASSPSLRTDTQYF.

The V and J genes are TRBV4-1 and TRBJ2-7; the D gene is possibly TRBD1 (6 bases). Trimming removed 1 base at V and 4 bases at J, with 14 bases between. This CDR3 comprises 15 residues. In germline, CDR1 is MGHRA, CDR2 YSYEKL. The CDR3 DNA reads TGCGCCAGCAGCCAAGCCCCGGACAGCTATTACGAGCAGTACGTC. Translated, it gives CASSQAPDSYYEQYV.

Of note for this clone: The junction and the germline gene differ at one end; a read error may be behind it. At the DNA level, this CDR3 is encoded by other sequences in the same sample as well. The chain carries TRBV7-9 and TRBJ1-4; D remains ambiguous. The CDR3 spans 15 residues. Germline CDR1 and CDR2: SEHNR and FQNEAQ (reference sequence). The CDR3 is CASSSLVSGDEKLFF. Here the CDR3 DNA reads TGTGCCAGCAGCTCGCTTGTGTCGGGAGATGAAAAGCTGTTTTTT.

The chain is built from TRBV4-2 and TRBJ1-3, with 7 bases that match TRBD1. V gave up 8 bases and J gave up 0 bases; unmatched junction bases: 7. The CDR3 is 15 amino acids. Germline V gives CDR1 LGHNA, CDR2 YNFKEQ. Here the CDR3 reads CASRRDRSSGNTIYF. CDR3 DNA sequence: TGTGCCAGCCGCAGGGACAGAAGCTCTGGAAACACCATATATTTT.

This chain joins TRBV19 and TRBJ1-2; 8 bases match TRBD1. The CDR3 runs 15 residues. Germline lookup yields CDR1 LNHDA and CDR2 SQIVND (reference sequence). V gave up 6 bases and J gave up 2 bases; unmatched junction bases: 8. The CDR3 coding sequence is TGTGCCAGTAGCGACGCAGGGGGCGCAAACTATGGCTACACCTTC. Translated: CASSDAGGANYGYTF.

The chain recombines TRBV7-8 with TRBJ2-5, with D possibly being TRBD2 (6 bases). CDR1 is SGHVS and CDR2 is FQNEAQ in the germline V gene. This CDR3 has 17 residues. The germline V and J ends were trimmed by 5 bases and 0 bases, with 19 bases remaining between them. CDR3 sequence reads: CASSPRRGGVYQETQYF. For the CDR3, the DNA is TGTGCCAGCAGCCCTCGGAGGGGCGGGGTGTACCAAGAGACCCAGTACTTC.

CDR3 in amino acids: CASSLGTGTYGYTF. CDR3 bases: TGTGCCAGTAGCCTCGGGACAGGGACTTATGGCTACACCTTC. The chain is built from TRBV19 and TRBJ1-2, with TRBD1 identical over 9 bases. With V trimmed by 6 bases and J by 5 bases, 7 bases remained unmatched. Germline CDR1 and CDR2: LNHDA and SQIVND (reference sequence). This CDR3 region has 14 residues.

Only a few counts were recorded for this clone. The chain combines TRBV29-1 with TRBJ2-3, with a weak D call TRBD2 (6 bases). The CDR3 totals 13 residues. V dropped 6 bases and J dropped 4 bases, with 14 bases sitting between them. Germline V gives CDR1 SQVTM, CDR2 ANQGSEA. The CDR3 loop reads CSVRGTGADTQYF. The CDR3 nucleotides read TGCAGCGTGAGGGGCACGGGGGCAGATACGCAGTATTTT.

V usage is TRBV11-3 and J usage is TRBJ2-2; 7 positions agree with TRBD1. CDR3 size: 15 residues. V gave up 5 bases and J gave up 0 bases; unmatched junction bases: 3. CDR1 SGHNT and CDR2 YENEEA come from the germline V gene. CDR3 nucleotide sequence: TGTGCCAGCAGCATAGGACAGGCGAACACCGGGGAGCTGTTTTTT. Residues: CASSIGQANTGELFF.

The rearrangement joins TRBV15 to TRBJ2-3, with 9 bases fitting TRBD2. V was clipped by 0 bases and J by 1 base; unmatched bases: 2. This CDR3 has 16 residues. Germline CDR1 and CDR2: LNHNV and YYDKDF (reference sequence). In nucleotides, the CDR3 is TGTGCCACCAGCAGAGAAGAGCGGGGGGGCACAGATACGCAGTATTTT. It is translated as CATSREERGGTDTQYF.

The J gene is TRBJ1-2, the V gene TRBV6-1; D remains unclear. There are 15 residues in the CDR3. Trimming cost V 5 bases and J 3 bases, with 16 bases left between them. The germline V gene has CDR1 MNHNS and CDR2 SASEGT. For the CDR3, the DNA is TGTGCCAGCAGTCCTGAGGCGGGGAGCTACTATGGCTACACCTTC. Its protein is CASSPEAGSYYGYTF.